This TCR beta chain was found in a study of T cell responses to AZD1222 COVID-19 vaccine. The study's findings and limits: Distributed over spike, vaccine-associated CD4 TCRs predominated at 160-218 and 743-854. Two AZD1222 administrations were followed by greater Spike-specific TCR breadth and depth.

Some clones are missing from TCRdb's copy, which holds only in-frame ones; the method was immunoSEQ multiplex PCR. The sample lists about 120,000 clones; approximately 90% were seen once. The CDR3 has 15 amino acids. In germline, CDR1 is LNHDA, CDR2 SQIVND (reference sequence). Trimming left V 9 bases short and J 4 bases short, with 16 bases between. On this clone itself: Antigen: not known.

Sample: peripheral blood, taken 28 days after the second AZD1222 dose. The chain links TRBV19 to TRBJ1-6; D might be TRBD1 (6 bases). This clonotype was sampled from an adult who received the AZD1222 COVID-19 vaccine. CDR3 in amino acids: CASNPGARYNSPLHF. DNA of the CDR3: TGTGCCAGCAATCCGGGGGCTAGGTATAATTCACCCCTCCACTTT.